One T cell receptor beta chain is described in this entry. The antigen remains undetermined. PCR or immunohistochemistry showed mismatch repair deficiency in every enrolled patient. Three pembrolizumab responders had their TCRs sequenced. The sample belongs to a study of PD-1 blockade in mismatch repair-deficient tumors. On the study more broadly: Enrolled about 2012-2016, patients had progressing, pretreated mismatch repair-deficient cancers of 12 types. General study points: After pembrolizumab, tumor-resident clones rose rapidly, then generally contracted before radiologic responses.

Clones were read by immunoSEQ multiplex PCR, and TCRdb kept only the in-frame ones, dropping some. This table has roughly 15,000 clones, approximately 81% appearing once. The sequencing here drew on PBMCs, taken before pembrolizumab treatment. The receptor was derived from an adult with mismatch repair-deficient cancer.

The CDR3 here is CSVEPIVQAQETQYF. CDR3 nucleotides: TGCAGCGTCGAACCAATCGTTCAGGCCCAAGAGACCCAGTACTTC. The rearrangement joins TRBV29-1 to TRBJ2-5, with D unresolved. V was cut by 6 bases and J by 1 base, with 18 bases left in between. Per the germline V gene, CDR1 is SQVTM and CDR2 is ANQGSEA. The CDR3 length is 15 residues.